The clone carrying this T cell receptor (beta chain) was counted a few times. V shed 5 bases and J shed 0 bases, with 7 bases lying between them. From germline, CDR1 is LNHNV and CDR2 YYDKDF (reference sequence). The length of the CDR3 is 14 residues. This specimen comes from a study of shared clonotypes between healthy human individuals. Sequenced by immunoSEQ multiplex PCR; TCRdb stores in-frame clones only, minus some. The sample holds about 770,000 clones; 55% to 80% are singletons and the top ten take roughly 1.8%. Sequenced: memory CD4+ T cells sorted from blood. Subset in this sample: CD45RA-negative fraction. The V gene is TRBV15, the J gene TRBJ1-4; D uncertain. The origin of this receptor is a woman in her 30s in good health. The CDR3 region is CATSYSATNEKLFF. The CDR3 nucleotides read TGTGCCACCAGCTACAGTGCAACTAATGAAAAACTGTTTTTT.